Below, one T cell receptor (beta chain) is given with its context. This sample was taken from a study of blood T cell repertoires in COVID-19. The overall study: PBMCs, B-cell-depleted T cells, or T cells provided the cDNA or gDNA that made up the material.

Produced via immunoSEQ multiplex PCR; TCRdb's table is partial and in-frame only. This sample has approximately 60,000 clones; approximately 80% occur once, and the top ten carry 15%. V shed 5 bases, J shed 5 bases, and the junction held 6 bases outside the gene matches. The CDR3 spans 17 residues. CDR1 is SGHTA and CDR2 is FQGNSA in the germline V gene. The source material was peripheral blood. This chain connects TRBV7-2 to TRBJ2-2; 15 bases are a match to TRBD2. The sequence derives from a man aged 80 or over with acute or convalescent COVID-19. CDR3 sequence: CASSRHGTSGGTGELFF. CDR3 coding DNA: TGTGCCAGCAGCCGCCACGGGACTAGCGGGGGGACCGGGGAGCTGTTTTTT.